One and the same sample provided the 8 T cell receptor beta chains below, sequenced in a study of T cells in Graves' hyperthyroidism and ophthalmopathy. Amplified TCR beta CDR3 regions derived from RNA transcripts. The HTBI primer set was used in a first-round RT-PCR of the TCR CDR3. One entry per CDR3 protein, called by TCRdb with MiXCR from the multiplex PCR reads. Here the sample spans more than 550,000 distinct CDR3 sequences, 17% being singletons. The sample was blood. These TCRs come from a middle-aged man with Graves' hyperthyroidism.

In regard to this clonotype: One end of the junction does not line up with germline, which may come from a read error. V gene TRBV6-1 combines with J gene TRBJ2-7; 10 nucleotides line up with TRBD2. The CDR3 is 17 amino acids. Germline CDR1 reads MNHNS; CDR2 reads SASEGT. CDR3 bases: TGTACCAGCAGTGAACGGAGACTAGCGGGTTTCTCCTACGAGCAGTACTTC. Its translation is CTSSERRLAGFSYEQYF.

The rearrangement uses TRBV5-1 and TRBJ2-5, with 7 bases identical to TRBD2. CDR1 and CDR2 (germline): SGHRS, YFSETQ. The CDR3 is 15 amino acids. V gave up 2 bases and J gave up 5 bases; unmatched junction bases: 9. The CDR3 DNA follows: TGCGCCAGCAGCTTTCTGGGAGGGCCAGGGGAGACCCAGTACTTC. This gives the protein CASSFLGGPGETQYF.

This clonotype was seen repeatedly, ten times or more. The chain couples TRBV28 to TRBJ2-3; perhaps TRBD1 as D (5 bases). Germline V gene sequence: CDR1 MDHEN, CDR2 SYDVKM. The CDR3 length is 15 residues. Trimming left V 4 bases short and J 0 bases short, with 11 bases between. CDR3 bases: TGTGCCAGCAGTTCCCCGGACACTAGCACAGATACGCAGTATTTT. It encodes CASSSPDTSTDTQYF. The full variable domain, rest sourced from reference TRBV28 and TRBJ2-3, is DVKVTQSSRYLVKRTGEKVFLECVQDMDHENMFWYRQDPGLGLRLIYFSYDVKMKEKGDIPEGYSVSREKKERFSLILESASTNQTSMYLCASSSPDTSTDTQYFGPGTRLTVL.

This clonotype has only a few counts. The gene calls are TRBV19 and TRBJ2-1; 14 bases are shared with TRBD2. The CDR3 runs 18 residues. Trimming took 3 bases from V and 3 from J; bases not matched to a gene: 7. Germline assignment: CDR1 LNHDA and CDR2 SQIVND (reference sequence). CDR3 sequence (DNA): TGTGCCAGTAGTATTGGACTAGCGGGAGGAACAGTCTACAATGAGCAGTTCTTC. Encoded protein: CASSIGLAGGTVYNEQFF.

This clonotype has just a few counts. This sequence joins TRBV20-1 and TRBJ1-1, with D unclear. The CDR3 runs to 15 residues. Trimming took 3 bases from V and 2 from J, leaving 16 bases between them. Germline CDR1 reads DFQATT; CDR2 reads SNEGSKA (reference sequence). The chain's CDR3 is CSASVARTLNTEAFF. As DNA, the CDR3 is TGCAGTGCTAGTGTCGCACGCACGTTAAACACTGAAGCTTTCTTT.

This clonotype was observed many times. The chain couples TRBV2 to TRBJ1-1; a possible D gene is TRBD1 (5 bases). V was cut by 6 bases and J by 2 bases, with 13 bases left in between. Germline V gives CDR1 SNHLY, CDR2 FYNNEI. CDR3 length: 14 residues. CDR3: CASRPLGVNTEAFF. CDR3 coding DNA: TGTGCCAGCAGGCCTCTGGGGGTCAACACTGAAGCTTTCTTT.

The V and J genes are TRBV6-1 and TRBJ1-2, with TRBD1 identical over 8 bases. The V segment lost 5 bases and the J segment 1 base; nucleotides outside the gene matches: 3. Germline CDR1 reads MNHNS; CDR2 reads SASEGT. The CDR3 runs 14 residues. The CDR3 is CASSKDRDNYGYTF. CDR3 DNA: TGTGCCAGCAGTAAGGACAGGGATAACTATGGCTACACCTTC.

This chain links TRBV27 with TRBJ2-7; D is undetermined. Germline-derived CDR1 and CDR2 are MNHEY and SMNVEV (reference sequence). V dropped 6 bases and J dropped 6 bases, with 18 bases sitting between them. The CDR3 contains 14 residues. This chain's CDR3 is CASSPESPRGEQYF. The CDR3 nucleotides read TGTGCCAGCAGCCCCGAGAGCCCCAGAGGCGAGCAGTACTTC.